One sample yielded the 10 T cell receptor beta chains listed below, sequenced in a study of CD8 T cells in Susac syndrome. RNA was extracted with the RNeasy kit, and a quantity of 0.5 to 1 ug was reverse transcribed using random hexamers. TCRdb processed the immunoSEQ multiplex PCR reads anew with MiXCR; each CDR3 protein has one entry. The sample has some 130,000 distinct CDR3 sequences; less than 95% are singletons. Sequencing input: CD4+ T cells from PBMCs. The source of these receptors is a human donor with multiple sclerosis.

This chain joins TRBV18 and TRBJ1-1, with TRBD1 as a possible D gene (6 bases). Trimming left V 3 bases short and J 1 base short, with 15 bases between. Germline-derived CDR1 and CDR2 are KGHSH and LQKENI. The length of the CDR3 is 16 residues. CDR3 loop: CASSPVRGGGNTEAFF. The CDR3 DNA reads TGTGCCAGCTCACCGGTACGGGGAGGGGGGAACACTGAAGCTTTCTTT.

The chain uses TRBV30 and TRBJ2-7, with a possible D match to TRBD1 (5 bases). Trimming took 7 bases from V and 6 from J, leaving 13 bases between them. Looked up from germline, CDR1 is GTSNPN and CDR2 is SVGIG (reference sequence). The CDR3 sequence is 11 residues long. The DNA of the CDR3 is TGTGCCTTCTTAAGGGGCTTCGAGCAGTACTTC. It codes for CAFLRGFEQYF.

The chain couples TRBV5-6 to TRBJ2-5; 7 bases are a match to TRBD1. J was trimmed by 5 bases and V by 0 bases; bases with no gene match: 7. Germline lookup yields CDR1 SGHDT and CDR2 YYEEEE. CDR3 length: 15 residues. This chain's CDR3 is CASSLEVWDSETQYF. CDR3 in DNA: TGTGCCAGCAGCTTGGAGGTCTGGGACAGCGAGACCCAGTACTTC.

The CDR3 region is CAWIDWVAFF. CDR3 DNA: TGTGCCTGGATAGACTGGGTGGCTTTCTTT. V gene TRBV30 combines with J gene TRBJ1-1, with unresolved D. Germline V gene data show CDR1 as GTSNPN and CDR2 as SVGIG (reference sequence). Trimming left V 4 bases short and J 11 bases short, with 11 bases between. CDR3 length equals 10 residues.

The CDR3 protein is CASSWGGYEQYF. In DNA form, the CDR3 reads TGTGCCAGCAGTTGGGGGGGGTACGAGCAGTACTTC. The genes are TRBV25-1 and TRBJ2-7; 7 nucleotides match TRBD2. The trim removed 5 bases at V and 4 bases at J, leaving 2 bases unmatched. CDR3 size: 12 residues. Germline lookup yields CDR1 MGHDK and CDR2 SYGVNS.

The count of this clonotype is one. The junction departs from germline at one end; a sequencing error may be responsible. This chain connects TRBV20-1 to TRBJ2-3; D remains ambiguous. Germline V gene lookup returns CDR1 DFQATT and CDR2 SNEGSKA (reference sequence). This CDR3 has 15 amino acids. CDR3 coding DNA: TGCAGTGCTGGAGACACGCGCAGTCGTCCAGATACGCAGTATTTT. It yields the protein CSAGDTRSRPDTQYF.

This chain joins TRBV3-1 and TRBJ1-2; D possibly corresponds to TRBD1 (6 bases). Germline V gene data show CDR1 as LGHDT and CDR2 as YNNKEL (reference sequence). V was clipped by 5 bases and J by 4 bases, with 11 bases between them. The CDR3 length is 13 residues. CDR3 DNA: TGTGCCAGCAGCTCCGGGACACCCTATGGCTACACCTTC. Protein sequence: CASSSGTPYGYTF.

V gene TRBV12-3 or TRBV12-4 combines with J gene TRBJ2-7; D possibly matches TRBD1 or TRBD2 (5 bases each). V was shortened by 3 bases and J by 6 bases, with 9 bases between the two germline ends. The CDR3 loop spans 12 amino acids. CDR3 DNA sequence: TGTGCCAGCAGTTTCCCAGGGACCGAGCAGTACTTC. This gives the protein CASSFPGTEQYF.

This chain connects TRBV14 to TRBJ2-6; D remains ambiguous. The germline V and J ends were trimmed by 2 bases and 0 bases, with 11 bases remaining between them. The CDR3 runs 17 residues. The germline gives CDR1 SGHDN, CDR2 FVKESK. CDR3 sequence (DNA): TGTGCCAGCAGCCAACACCCCCGGATCTCTGGGGCCAACGTCCTGACTTTC. It specifies CASSQHPRISGANVLTF.

The rearrangement uses TRBV30 and TRBJ2-4, with TRBD1 as a possible D gene (6 bases). CDR3 size: 14 residues. Trimming removed 3 bases at V and 3 bases at J, with 12 bases between. From germline, CDR1 is GTSNPN and CDR2 SVGIG (reference sequence). The CDR3 DNA reads as TGTGCCTGGAGGAAGACAGGTGGCAAAAACATTCAGTACTTC. Translated: CAWRKTGGKNIQYF. Full variable domain (missing parts from reference TRBV30 and TRBJ2-4): SQTIHQWPATLVQPVGSPLSLECTVEGTSNPNLYWYRQAAGRGLQLLFYSVGIGQISSEVPQNLSASRPQDRQFILSSKKLLLSDSGFYLCAWRKTGGKNIQYFGAGTRLSVL.